This T cell receptor beta chain derives from a study of cytomegalovirus exposure and HLA in healthy donors. As for this clone: Its antigen is unknown.

Use of 60 Vbeta and 13 Jbeta primers characterized the PCR. Profiling relied on immunoSEQ multiplex PCR, and the TCRdb table lists in-frame clones only, not all of them. The data contain 250,000 to 350,000 clones, 86% of them singletons. Germline V gene sequence: CDR1 MNHNS, CDR2 SASEGT. The CDR3 spans 15 residues. The V segment lost 6 bases and the J segment 4 bases; nucleotides outside the gene matches: 11. General study findings and limits: Follow-up analysis found HLA locus-dependent TCR association rates, highest for DRB1 and lowest for HLA-C. The investigators catalogued 150 to 200 TCR beta chains as cytomegalovirus-associated.

Specimen: PBMCs. The sequence came from a man aged 40-49 years in good health and CMV-seropositive. The chain combines TRBV6-1 with TRBJ2-7, with 8 nucleotides matching TRBD1. The chain's CDR3 is CASRKLTGDLYEQYF. DNA for the CDR3: TGTGCCAGCAGGAAACTGACAGGGGACCTTTACGAGCAGTACTTC.